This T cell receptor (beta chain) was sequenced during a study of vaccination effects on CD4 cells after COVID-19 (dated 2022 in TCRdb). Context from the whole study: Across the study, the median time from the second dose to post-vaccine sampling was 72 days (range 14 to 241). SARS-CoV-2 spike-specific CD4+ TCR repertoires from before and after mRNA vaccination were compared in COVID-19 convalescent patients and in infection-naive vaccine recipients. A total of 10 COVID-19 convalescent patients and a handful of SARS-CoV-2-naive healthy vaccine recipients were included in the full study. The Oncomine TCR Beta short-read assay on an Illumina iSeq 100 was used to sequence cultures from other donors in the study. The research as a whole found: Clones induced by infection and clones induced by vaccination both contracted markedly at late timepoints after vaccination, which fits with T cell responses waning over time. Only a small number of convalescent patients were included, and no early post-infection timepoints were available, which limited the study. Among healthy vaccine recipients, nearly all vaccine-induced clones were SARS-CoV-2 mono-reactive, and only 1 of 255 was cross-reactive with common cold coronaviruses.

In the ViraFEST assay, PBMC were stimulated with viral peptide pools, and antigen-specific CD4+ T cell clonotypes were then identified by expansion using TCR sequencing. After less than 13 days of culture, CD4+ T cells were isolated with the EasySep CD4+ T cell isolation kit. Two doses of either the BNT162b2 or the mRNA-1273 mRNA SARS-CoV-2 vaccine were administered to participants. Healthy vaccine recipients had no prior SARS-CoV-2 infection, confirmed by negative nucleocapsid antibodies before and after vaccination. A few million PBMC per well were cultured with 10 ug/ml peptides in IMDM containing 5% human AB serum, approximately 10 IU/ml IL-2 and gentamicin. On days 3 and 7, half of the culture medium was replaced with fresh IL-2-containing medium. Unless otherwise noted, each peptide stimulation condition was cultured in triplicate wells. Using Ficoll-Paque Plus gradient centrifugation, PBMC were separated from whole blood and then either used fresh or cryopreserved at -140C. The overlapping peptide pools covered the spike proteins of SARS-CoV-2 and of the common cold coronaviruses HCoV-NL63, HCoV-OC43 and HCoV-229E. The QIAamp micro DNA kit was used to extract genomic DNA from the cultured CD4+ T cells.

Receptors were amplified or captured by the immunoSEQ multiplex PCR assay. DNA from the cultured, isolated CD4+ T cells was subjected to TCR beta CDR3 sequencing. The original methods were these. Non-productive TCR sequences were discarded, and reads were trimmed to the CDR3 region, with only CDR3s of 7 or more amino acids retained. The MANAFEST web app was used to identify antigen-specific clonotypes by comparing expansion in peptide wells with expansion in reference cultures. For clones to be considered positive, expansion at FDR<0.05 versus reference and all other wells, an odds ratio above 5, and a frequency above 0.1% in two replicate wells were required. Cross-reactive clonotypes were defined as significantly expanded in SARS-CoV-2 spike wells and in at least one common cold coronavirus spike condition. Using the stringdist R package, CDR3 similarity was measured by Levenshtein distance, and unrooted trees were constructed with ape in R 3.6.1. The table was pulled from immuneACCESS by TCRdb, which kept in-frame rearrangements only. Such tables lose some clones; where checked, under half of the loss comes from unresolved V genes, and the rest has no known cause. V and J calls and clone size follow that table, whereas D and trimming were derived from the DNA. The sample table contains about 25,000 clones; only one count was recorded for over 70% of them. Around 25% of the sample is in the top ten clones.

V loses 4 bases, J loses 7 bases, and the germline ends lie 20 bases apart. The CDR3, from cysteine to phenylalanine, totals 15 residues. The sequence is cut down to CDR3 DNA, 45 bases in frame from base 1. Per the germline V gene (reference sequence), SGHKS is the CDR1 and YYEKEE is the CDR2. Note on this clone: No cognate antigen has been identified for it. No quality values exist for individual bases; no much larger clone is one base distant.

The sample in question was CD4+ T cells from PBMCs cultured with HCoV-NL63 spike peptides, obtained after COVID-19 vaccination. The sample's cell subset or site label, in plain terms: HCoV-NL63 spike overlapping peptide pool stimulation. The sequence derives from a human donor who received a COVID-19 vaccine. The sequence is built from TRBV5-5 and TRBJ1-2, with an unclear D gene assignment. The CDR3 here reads CASSPRGEYSAGYTF. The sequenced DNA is TGTGCCAGCAGCCCTCGCGGAGAGTATAGCGCTGGCTACACCTTC.